This T cell receptor (beta chain) emerged from a study of blood T cell repertoires in COVID-19. Clones were read by immunoSEQ multiplex PCR, and TCRdb kept only the in-frame ones, dropping some. Here the sample spans more than 85,000 clones, about nine tenths being singletons. This TCR was sampled from a woman aged 50 to 60 with COVID-19, enrolled during active disease. The sequencing sample was made of peripheral blood.

The CDR3 sequence: CATSDRQTPSSYNEQFF. Here the CDR3 DNA reads TGTGCCACCAGTGATCGACAGACTCCGAGCTCCTACAATGAGCAGTTCTTC. The chain employs TRBV24-1 and TRBJ2-1; a possible D gene is TRBD1 (5 bases). Germline V gene data show CDR1 as KGHDR and CDR2 as SFDVKD. Trimming left V 3 bases short and J 0 bases short, with 14 bases between. The CDR3 length is 17 residues.